Listed below are T cell receptor beta chains from one sample, sequenced in a study of blood T cell repertoires in COVID-19. Clones were read by immunoSEQ multiplex PCR, and TCRdb kept only the in-frame ones, dropping some. The sample lists about 280,000 clones, over 75% occurring once. The sample comprised peripheral blood. These receptors were collected from a man aged 18-30 years with active or convalescent COVID-19. Both conserved end residues are part of each CDR3. The D gene is left open where the match is weak. Clone size is not always given. Where it is, it says once, few, many or a class for expanded clones.

J,size,D,V,DNA,CDR3
TRBJ2-7,.,.,TRBV24-1,TGTGCCACCAGTGATTCAGGCTCCTACGAGCAGTACTTC,CATSDSGSYEQYF
TRBJ2-5,.,TRBD2,TRBV10-2,TGCGCCAGCAGTGACCCTGGGACTAGCTTCCAAGAGACCCAGTACTTC,CASSDPGTSFQETQYF
TRBJ1-2,.,TRBD1,TRBV6-6,TGTGCCAGCACCCTTCTGGCAGGGGGCGCGGAGGGCTACACCTTC,CASTLLAGGAEGYTF
TRBJ1-1,.,.,TRBV12-1,TGTGCCAGCAGCGTCGACCCGCAATACAGGAACACTGAAGCTTTCTTT,CASSVDPQYRNTEAFF
TRBJ2-7,once,.,TRBV19,TGTGCCAGTAGTATAGATCCCCAGCGCGTCTACGAGCAGTACTTC,CASSIDPQRVYEQYF
TRBJ1-2,.,.,TRBV4-3,TGCGCCAGCAGCCAAGATTTCGTTGGTAATCGGGGGGGCCCAGGGGACTATGGCTACACCTTC,CASSQDFVGNRGGPGDYGYTF
TRBJ1-1,.,.,TRBV10-3,TGTGCCATCAGTGAGTGGGAGGAGGACACTGAAGCTTTCTTT,CAISEWEEDTEAFF
TRBJ1-3,.,.,TRBV5-5,TGTGCCAGCAGCTTCGGGGTGGTCTCTGGAAACACCATATATTTT,CASSFGVVSGNTIYF
TRBJ2-1,.,.,TRBV11-2,TGTGCCAGCAGCTTAGTGGCAGGGTCAGAGGTGCAGTTCTTC,CASSLVAGSEVQFF
TRBJ2-3,.,TRBD2,TRBV2,TGTGCCAGTATAGCGGGGGGGCTCGCAGATACGCAGTATTTT,CASIAGGLADTQYF
TRBJ1-4,.,.,TRBV7-9,TGTGCCAGCAGCTTAGCGTGGGGTGCCAGGCCAGAGGGAAATGAAAAACTGTTTTTT,CASSLAWGARPEGNEKLFF
TRBJ1-1,.,TRBD1,TRBV10-3,TGTGCCATCAGGAACACAGGGGGAAACACTGAAGCTTTCTTT,CAIRNTGGNTEAFF
TRBJ2-1,.,TRBD2,TRBV6-4,TGTGCCAGCAGTGATCTTGGACTAGCTTCCTACAATGAGCAGTTCTTC,CASSDLGLASYNEQFF
TRBJ1-6,.,.,TRBV7-2,TGTGCCAGCAGCGTATGGGACTCCCAAGTTACCTTT,CASSVWDSQVTF
TRBJ2-4,.,TRBD1,TRBV9,TGTGCCAGCAGCGTAGGAGGGACAGGGGTGAACATTCAGTACTTC,CASSVGGTGVNIQYF
TRBJ2-7,many,.,TRBV7-2,TGTGCCAGCAGCCTAAGCTCCTACGAGCAGTACTTC,CASSLSSYEQYF
TRBJ2-7,.,.,TRBV5-6,TGTGCCAGCAGCCCGGAGGTATATGAGGACGAGCAGTACTTC,CASSPEVYEDEQYF
TRBJ1-1,.,.,TRBV19,TGTGCCAGTATTCCGGCTAAGGGACACGGTCACGCAGCTTTCTTT,CASIPAKGHGHAAFF
TRBJ1-1,.,.,TRBV27,TGTGCCAGCAGTTTATATTCTCGTTGGAACACTGAAGCTTTCTTT,CASSLYSRWNTEAFF
TRBJ1-5,once,.,TRBV2,TGTGCCAGCAGTGAAGACCGGGACTACGATCAGCCCCAGCATTTT,CASSEDRDYDQPQHF
TRBJ1-2,.,TRBD1,TRBV15,TGTGCCACCAGCAGAGATAAAGGCAGGGGGGTTGGCTACACCTTC,CATSRDKGRGVGYTF
TRBJ2-7,once,.,TRBV19,TGTGCCAGTAGTAACCCCTTCGCGGACTCCTACGAGCAGTACTTC,CASSNPFADSYEQYF
TRBJ2-5,.,.,TRBV29-1,TGCAGCGTTCTACCGTGGGCAGAACAAGAGACCCAGTACTTC,CSVLPWAEQETQYF
TRBJ2-5,.,TRBD2,TRBV5-5,TGTGCCAGCAGCCCCGGGGGGCGGGGGGGACTACAAGAGACCCAGTACTTC,CASSPGGRGGLQETQYF
TRBJ2-2,.,.,TRBV4-1,TGCGCCAGCAGCCGGGGGGCCGGGGAGCTGTTTTTT,CASSRGAGELFF
TRBJ1-2,.,.,TRBV27,TGTGCCAGCAGTTTAGGCGGGAACTATGGCTACACCTTC,CASSLGGNYGYTF
TRBJ2-3,.,.,TRBV6-5,TGTGCCAGCAGTTACTCCATCACAGATACGCAGTATTTT,CASSYSITDTQYF
TRBJ2-3,.,TRBD1,TRBV4-3,TGCGCCAGCAGCCAGGATAACAGGGGGCGGGATACGCAGTATTTT,CASSQDNRGRDTQYF
TRBJ2-2,.,TRBD2,TRBV4-1,TGCGCCAGCAGCCGGGGACTAGCGAGAGCGAACACCGGGGAGCTGTTTTTT,CASSRGLARANTGELFF
TRBJ2-2,once,TRBD1,TRBV6-5,TGTGCCAGCAGCCAACGGACAGGGTCTCACGGGGAGCTGTTTTTT,CASSQRTGSHGELFF
TRBJ1-2,.,.,TRBV3-1/TRBV3-2,TGTGCCAGCAGTAAAAACACAGGGCCGGTGCACTATGGCTACACCTTC,CASSKNTGPVHYGYTF
TRBJ1-2,.,TRBD1,TRBV19,TGTGCCTGCCGCCAGGACAGGGCTCCTCTCGGTGGCTACACCTTC,CACRQDRAPLGGYTF
TRBJ2-3,.,.,TRBV15,TGTGCCACCAGCAGAGACCCCTACAGCACAGATACGCAGTATTTT,CATSRDPYSTDTQYF
TRBJ1-2,once,TRBD1,TRBV6-6,TGTGCCAGCAGAGAACCAGGGGGGAACTATGGCTACACCTTC,CASREPGGNYGYTF
TRBJ2-3,.,.,TRBV7-9,TGTGCCGGGGCGGGGTCCGGGCTTATACATGGCCAGTATTTT,CAGAGSGLIHGQYF
TRBJ2-3,.,TRBD2,TRBV7-3,TGTGCCAGCAGCCGTAGCGGGTCTCCCACAGATACGCAGTATTTT,CASSRSGSPTDTQYF
TRBJ2-3,.,TRBD2,TRBV10-3,TGTGCCAGCGGGGGGCGCACAGATACGCAGTATTTT,CASGGRTDTQYF
TRBJ2-3,once,TRBD1,TRBV13,TGTGCCAGCAGCGACAGGGGGGGGACAGATACGCAGTATTTT,CASSDRGGTDTQYF
TRBJ1-2,.,TRBD1,TRBV4-1,TGCGCCAGCAGCCAAGTGGGGACAGGCAAAAACTATGGCTACACCTTC,CASSQVGTGKNYGYTF
TRBJ1-5,.,.,TRBV19,TGTGCCAGTAGTACCTATGACAGGTCTTATAGCAATCAGCCCCAGCATTTT,CASSTYDRSYSNQPQHF
TRBJ1-4,.,TRBD1,TRBV5-8,TGTGCCAGCAGCTGGTACAGGGGAAAGGGTAATGAAAAACTGTTTTTT,CASSWYRGKGNEKLFF
TRBJ1-1,.,.,TRBV5-6,TGTGCCAGCAGCTTGGCCGGGCAGGGATACACTGAAGCTTTCTTT,CASSLAGQGYTEAFF